This TCR beta chain derives from a study of long-term antiretroviral therapy in people with HIV. Findings and limits, study-wide: Although diversity increased after ART, it remained lower than in transplant donor controls.

Every donor had one or more pre-ART and two or more post-ART PBMC samples. Per the germline V gene, CDR1 is MNHEY and CDR2 is SVGAGI. V was trimmed by 0 bases and J by 7 bases, leaving 10 bases between them. The CDR3 covers 13 residues. This clone showed up just a few times. The antigen is not known. Runs used v3.0 of the immunoSEQ assay and were done at survey level. Clones were sequenced by immunoSEQ multiplex PCR, and TCRdb holds only the in-frame ones, with some missing. The repertoire holds under 40,000 clones, around four fifths seen once, with around 13% in the top ten. The sample in question was unsorted PBMCs, obtained 0.3 years after starting antiretroviral therapy. This receptor was identified in a man younger than 35 with HIV. This chain joins TRBV6-5 and TRBJ2-7; TRBD1 might be the D (5 bases). The CDR3 loop reads CASSYSGAGEQYF. CDR3 coding DNA: TGTGCCAGCAGTTACTCTGGGGCAGGGGAGCAGTACTTC.